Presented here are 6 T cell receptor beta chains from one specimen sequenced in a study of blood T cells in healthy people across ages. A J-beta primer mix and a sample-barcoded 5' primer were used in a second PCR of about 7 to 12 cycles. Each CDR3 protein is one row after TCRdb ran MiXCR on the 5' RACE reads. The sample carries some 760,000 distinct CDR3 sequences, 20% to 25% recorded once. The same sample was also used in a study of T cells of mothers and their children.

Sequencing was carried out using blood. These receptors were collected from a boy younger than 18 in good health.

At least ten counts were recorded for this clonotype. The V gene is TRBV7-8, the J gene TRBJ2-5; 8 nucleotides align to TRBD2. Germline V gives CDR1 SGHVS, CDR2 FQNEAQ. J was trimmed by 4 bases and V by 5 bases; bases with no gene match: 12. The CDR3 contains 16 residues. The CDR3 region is CASSHLREGGVETQYF. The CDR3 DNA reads TGTGCCAGCAGCCACCTCCGGGAGGGAGGGGTAGAGACCCAGTACTTC.

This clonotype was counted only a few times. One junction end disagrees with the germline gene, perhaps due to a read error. The CDR3: CVSTLAAGYYEQYF. As DNA, the CDR3 is TGTGTCAGCACTTTAGCAGCGGGGTACTACGAGCAGTACTTC. The gene calls are TRBV6-6 and TRBJ2-7; 7 nucleotides line up with TRBD2. In germline, CDR1 is MNHNY, CDR2 SVGAGI (reference sequence). CDR3 size: 14 residues.

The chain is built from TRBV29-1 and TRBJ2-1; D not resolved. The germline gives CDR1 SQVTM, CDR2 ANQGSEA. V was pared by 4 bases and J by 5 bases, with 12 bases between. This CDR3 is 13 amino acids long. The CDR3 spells CSVGQNVDNEQFF. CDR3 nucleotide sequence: TGCAGCGTTGGGCAGAACGTGGACAATGAGCAGTTCTTC.

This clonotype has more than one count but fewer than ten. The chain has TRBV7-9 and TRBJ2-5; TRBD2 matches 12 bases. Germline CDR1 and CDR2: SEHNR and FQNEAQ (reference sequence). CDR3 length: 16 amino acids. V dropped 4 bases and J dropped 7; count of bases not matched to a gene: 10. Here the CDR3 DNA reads TGTGCCAGCAGCTCCCTCGGACTAGCGGGATGGCGGACCCAGTACTTC. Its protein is CASSSLGLAGWRTQYF.

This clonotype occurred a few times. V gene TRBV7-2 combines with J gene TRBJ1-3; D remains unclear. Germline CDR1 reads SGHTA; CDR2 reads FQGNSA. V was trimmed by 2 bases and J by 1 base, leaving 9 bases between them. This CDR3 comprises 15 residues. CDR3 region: CASSLTGFSGNTIYF. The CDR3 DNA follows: TGTGCCAGCAGCTTAACTGGTTTTTCTGGAAACACCATATATTTT. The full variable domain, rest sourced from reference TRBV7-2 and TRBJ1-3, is GAGVSQSPSNKVTEKGKDVELRCDPISGHTALYWYRQSLGQGLEFLIYFQGNSAPDKSGLPSDRFSAERTGGSVSTLTIQRTQQEDSAVYLCASSLTGFSGNTIYFGEGSWLTVV.

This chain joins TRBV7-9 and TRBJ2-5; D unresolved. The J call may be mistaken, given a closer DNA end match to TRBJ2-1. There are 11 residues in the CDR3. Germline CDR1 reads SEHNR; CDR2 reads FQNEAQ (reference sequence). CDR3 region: CASSPLVGQFF. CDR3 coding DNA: TGTGCCAGCAGCCCCCTAGTCGGGCAGTTCTTC.